The rows below give T cell receptor beta chains drawn from one sample of a study of blood T cell repertoires in COVID-19. Produced via immunoSEQ multiplex PCR; TCRdb's table is partial and in-frame only. The sample holds 180,000 or so clones, roughly four fifths seen once. Material: peripheral blood. Receptor source: a man in his fifties or sixties who had recovered from COVID-19. CDR3s include the opening cysteine and the closing phenylalanine or tryptophan. A clone size is listed for some rows: how often the clone was seen (once, few, many), or a class if it is expanded.

clone_size	v_call	j_call	cdr3_length	cdr3_aa
once	TRBV19	TRBJ1-1	13	CASSQGRNTEAFF
-	TRBV28	TRBJ2-7	14	CASSGTGGSYEQYF
-	TRBV6-6	TRBJ2-7	16	CASSPPGLSHSYEQYF
-	TRBV30	TRBJ1-5	15	CAWSASSQGNQPQHF
-	TRBV6-5	TRBJ2-7	15	CASSPTGHLTYEQYF
-	TRBV5-4	TRBJ2-3	16	CASSLAGGSSTDTQYF
-	TRBV4-1	TRBJ1-2	14	CASSLSGTDYGYTF
-	TRBV4-2	TRBJ1-1	14	CASSPRGGTTEAFF
-	TRBV10-3	TRBJ1-2	11	CAISESIQYTF
few	TRBV5-4	TRBJ2-2	15	CASSLYSGNTGELFF